Below are 18 T cell receptor beta chains sequenced from a single sample in a study of shared clonotypes between healthy human individuals. Profiled with immunoSEQ multiplex PCR; TCRdb holds only in-frame clones, not every one. This table holds around 500,000 clones, more than 75% found once. Sequenced: PBMCs. The receptor set was obtained from a woman aged 40 to 50 in good health. Some clones in this sample may be carry-over from other donors' samples.

To note about this clone: Other DNA sequences within the sample encode an identical CDR3. The V call is TRBV5-6, the J call TRBJ1-3; TRBD1 matches 10 bases. Germline CDR1 and CDR2: SGHDT and YYEEEE. Unmatched junction bases numbered 4, after V lost 5 bases and J lost 2 bases. CDR3 length: 15 amino acids. CDR3: CASSPTGGTGNTIYF. The CDR3 DNA sequence: TGTGCCAGCAGTCCGACAGGGGGCACTGGAAACACCATATATTTT.

V is TRBV2 and J is TRBJ2-5; 11 bases line up with TRBD2. Germline V gene sequence: CDR1 SNHLY, CDR2 FYNNEI. The V gene end was trimmed by 5 bases and the J gene end by 5 bases; junction bases not matched to a gene: 10. The CDR3 loop spans 16 amino acids. CDR3 region: CASSYPIAGGLETQYF. For the CDR3, the DNA is TGTGCCAGCAGTTACCCAATAGCGGGAGGGTTGGAGACCCAGTACTTC.

This clone was counted between two and nine times. The chain's CDR3 is CAWNPRGAVGNTIYF. CDR3 coding DNA: TGTGCCTGGAACCCCCGGGGGGCCGTTGGAAACACCATATATTTT. The chain employs TRBV30 and TRBJ1-3, with a possible D match to TRBD1 (6 bases). Germline loops: CDR1 GTSNPN, CDR2 SVGIG (reference sequence). Trimming shortened V by 4 bases and J by 3 bases, and 16 bases separated the two germline ends. The CDR3 has 15 amino acids.

This clone is termed medium-sized. Other DNA sequences of this sample code for an identical CDR3. The chain uses TRBV4-1 and TRBJ1-1; a weak D match, TRBD1 (6 bases). This CDR3 has 13 amino acids. V gave up 4 bases and J gave up 4 bases, with 10 bases separating them. Germline-derived CDR1 and CDR2 are MGHRA and YSYEKL. The CDR3: CASSRGQSTEAFF. The CDR3 DNA follows: TGCGCCAGCAGCCGAGGACAGAGCACTGAAGCTTTCTTT.

The chain recombines TRBV7-9 with TRBJ1-1; TRBD1 agrees at 10 bases. CDR1 is SEHNR, CDR2 FQNEAQ, per germline (reference sequence). This CDR3 contains 15 residues. J was trimmed by 4 bases and V by 5 bases; bases with no gene match: 7. CDR3 loop: CASSPGTGVGTEAFF. CDR3 DNA: TGTGCCAGCAGCCCCGGGACAGGGGTGGGCACTGAAGCTTTCTTT.

This clone was counted a few times. This chain joins TRBV5-4 and TRBJ2-7; TRBD2 might be the D (5 bases). V lost 4 bases and J lost 0, with 8 bases in between. The CDR3 runs to 13 residues. The germline V gene encodes CDR1 SGHNT and CDR2 YYREEE (reference sequence). The CDR3 loop is CASSREGSYEQYF. For the CDR3, the DNA is TGTGCCAGCAGCCGCGAGGGCTCCTACGAGCAGTACTTC.

This clone was observed once. Possible read error: a much larger clone is one base away. Other nucleotide sequences from this sample produce the same CDR3. The chain carries TRBV5-1 and TRBJ2-7; no definite D call. The V gene's germline CDR1 is SGHRS and CDR2 YFSETQ. The CDR3 is 11 residues long. V was shortened by 5 bases and J by 6 bases, with 9 bases between the two germline ends. The CDR3 nucleotides are TGCGCCAGCAGTCTGTTGACCGAGCAGTACTTC. It translates to CASSLLTEQYF.

The chain recombines TRBV28 with TRBJ2-7, with D perhaps TRBD2 (6 bases). In germline, CDR1 is MDHEN, CDR2 SYDVKM. The CDR3 has 13 amino acids. V lost 6 bases, J lost 5 bases, and 14 bases lay in between. CDR3 coding DNA: TGTGCCAGCAGGGATACTACTAGCCACGAGCAGTACTTC. It encodes CASRDTTSHEQYF.

The chain combines TRBV29-1 with TRBJ2-3, with a weak D call TRBD2 (8 bases). Deletions cut 6 bases from V and 2 bases from J, with 18 bases between. The CDR3 sequence is 15 residues long. Germline CDR1 reads SQVTM; CDR2 reads ANQGSEA. The CDR3 DNA reads TGCAGCGTGGCCGGGAGGGACAGCTACACAGATACGCAGTATTTT. It translates to CSVAGRDSYTDTQYF.

The rearrangement joins TRBV25-1 to TRBJ2-4; 8 bases are a match to TRBD2. Germline assignment: CDR1 MGHDK and CDR2 SYGVNS. V shed 2 bases, J shed 4 bases, and the junction held 10 bases outside the gene matches. This CDR3 contains 17 residues. CDR3 in amino acids: CASSEPGGLGTKNIQYF. The CDR3 coding sequence is TGTGCCAGCAGTGAACCCGGGGGACTAGGGACTAAAAACATTCAGTACTTC.

This clone was counted many times. The chain uses TRBV27 and TRBJ2-7; TRBD2 matches at 11 bases. The CDR3 sequence is 15 residues long. J lost 4 bases, V lost 4 bases, and 6 bases had no gene match. Germline loops: CDR1 MNHEY, CDR2 SMNVEV (reference sequence). DNA for the CDR3: TGTGCCAGCAGTTCTATAGCGGGAGGGACATACGAGCAGTACTTC. This translates into CASSSIAGGTYEQYF.

This clone was observed at least ten times. The chain employs TRBV30 and TRBJ2-1; no clear D gene. The CDR3 totals 12 residues. The germline CDR1 and CDR2 sequences are GTSNPN and SVGIG (reference sequence). The ends were cut back, 3 bases at V and 0 bases at J, with 3 bases in the middle. The CDR3: CAWRSSYNEQFF. The CDR3 DNA reads TGTGCCTGGAGGAGCTCCTACAATGAGCAGTTCTTC.

With respect to this clone: A far larger clone is just one base off, so this is likely a read error. The chain employs TRBV11-3 and TRBJ2-7, with 8 bases identical to TRBD1. The CDR3 loop spans 13 amino acids. Germline V gene data show CDR1 as SGHNT and CDR2 as YENEEA. With V trimmed by 1 base and J by 4 bases, 0 bases remained unmatched. This chain's CDR3 is CASSLGTGYEQYF. In DNA form, the CDR3 reads TGTGCCAGCAGCTTAGGGACAGGGTACGAGCAGTACTTC. Drawing the rest from reference TRBV11-3 and TRBJ2-7, the complete variable domain is EAGVVQSPRYKIIEKKQPVAFWCNPISGHNTLYWYLQNLGQGPELLIRYENEEAVDDSQLPKDRFSAERLKGVDSTLKIQPAELGDSAVYLCASSLGTGYEQYFGPGTRLTVT.

The gene calls are TRBV14 and TRBJ1-4; D is ambiguous. The CDR3 loop spans 15 amino acids. Germline CDR1 reads SGHDN; CDR2 reads FVKESK. The V end lost 0 bases, the J end lost 3 bases, and 8 bases lay between the germline ends. The CDR3 sequence is CASSQDMGANEKLFF. The CDR3 nucleotides are TGTGCCAGCAGCCAAGATATGGGAGCTAATGAAAAACTGTTTTTT.

V is TRBV4-2 and J is TRBJ2-7; 10 bases agree with TRBD1. Germline CDR1 reads LGHNA; CDR2 reads YNFKEQ. V shed 4 bases and J 4 bases; nucleotides not matched to a gene: 7. The CDR3 loop spans 15 amino acids. CDR3 nucleotides: TGTGCCAGCAGCCCGGGACAGGGGCAAGGGTACGAGCAGTACTTC. It yields the protein CASSPGQGQGYEQYF.

The V call is TRBV6-1, the J call TRBJ2-3, with TRBD2 identical over 8 bases. Trimming removed 3 bases from V and 3 bases from J; junction bases left unmatched: 11. This CDR3 has 17 residues. Germline V gene sequence: CDR1 MNHNS, CDR2 SASEGT. For the CDR3, the DNA is TGTGCCAGCAGTGACCTGACCAGCGGGAGTAAGACAGATACGCAGTATTTT. Translating gives CASSDLTSGSKTDTQYF.

The chain employs TRBV5-1 and TRBJ2-4; a weak D match, TRBD1 (6 bases). In germline, CDR1 is SGHRS, CDR2 YFSETQ. Trimming took 0 bases from V and 7 from J, leaving 14 bases between them. This CDR3 has 15 amino acids. The CDR3 spells CASSLEQGMQNIQYF. The CDR3 region has the DNA TGCGCCAGCAGCTTGGAACAGGGAATGCAGAACATTCAGTACTTC.

CDR3 sequence reads: CASSFLGRHPEKLFF. In nucleotides, the CDR3 is TGCGCCAGCAGCTTTTTAGGACGGCATCCCGAAAAACTGTTTTTT. This chain links TRBV5-1 with TRBJ1-4; D is unclear. Germline loops: CDR1 SGHRS, CDR2 YFSETQ. This CDR3 has 15 residues. Trimming left V 2 bases short and J 8 bases short, with 16 bases between.